This TCR beta chain was obtained from a study of long-term antiretroviral therapy in people with HIV. The study, taken as a whole, reports: HIV repertoires covered narrower CDR3 length ranges than controls did. Clonal expansions arising prior to ART prevailed in the repertoire at every time point. Participants lacked recorded data on ART adherence, viral resistance or therapy changes.

In regard to this clone: Its antigen is currently unknown.

The run of the v3.0 immunoSEQ assay was at survey level. It was roughly 40,000-50,000 T-cell genomes per sample that sequencing targeted. Clones were sequenced by immunoSEQ multiplex PCR, and TCRdb holds only the in-frame ones, with some missing. This sample has about 25,000 clones, with 82% found just once. The source was unsorted PBMCs, collected 2.9 years after starting antiretroviral therapy. The TCR was taken from a man aged 50 or older with HIV.

CDR3 sequence reads: CASRSDRGRGRETQYF. CDR3 DNA: TGTGCCAGCAGATCGGACAGGGGTCGGGGTCGTGAGACCCAGTACTTC. The J gene is TRBJ2-5, the V gene TRBV28, with 9 bases fitting TRBD1. CDR1 MDHEN and CDR2 SYDVKM come from the germline V gene. There are 16 residues in the CDR3. J was trimmed by 5 bases and V by 6 bases; bases with no gene match: 13. The variable domain in full, completed from reference TRBV28 and TRBJ2-5, reads DVKVTQSSRYLVKRTGEKVFLECVQDMDHENMFWYRQDPGLGLRLIYFSYDVKMKEKGDIPEGYSVSREKKERFSLILESASTNQTSMYLCASRSDRGRGRETQYFGPGTRLLVL.